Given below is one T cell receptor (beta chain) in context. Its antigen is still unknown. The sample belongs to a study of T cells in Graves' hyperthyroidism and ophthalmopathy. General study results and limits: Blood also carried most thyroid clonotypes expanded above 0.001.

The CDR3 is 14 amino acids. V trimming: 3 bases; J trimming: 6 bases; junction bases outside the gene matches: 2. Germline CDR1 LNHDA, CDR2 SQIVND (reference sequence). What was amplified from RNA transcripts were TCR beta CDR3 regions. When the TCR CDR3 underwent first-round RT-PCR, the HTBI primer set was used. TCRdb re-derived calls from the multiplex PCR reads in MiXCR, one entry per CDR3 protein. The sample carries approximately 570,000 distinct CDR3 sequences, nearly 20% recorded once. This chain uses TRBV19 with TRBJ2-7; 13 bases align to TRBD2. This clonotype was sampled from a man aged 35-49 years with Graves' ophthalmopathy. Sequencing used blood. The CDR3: CASSMGTSGVEQYF. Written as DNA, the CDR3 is TGTGCCAGTAGTATGGGGACTAGCGGGGTCGAGCAGTACTTC.